This TCR beta chain was retrieved from a study of blood T cell repertoires in COVID-19. At the level of the study: Sources were T cells, B-cell-depleted T cells, or PBMCs; the material itself was cDNA or gDNA.

Authors' analysis steps: Reference gene primer amplification gave estimated nucleated cell counts. Measured with immunoSEQ multiplex PCR; TCRdb has only the in-frame clones, and not every one. V, J and clone size are those of that table, while D and trimming were read from the DNA. The sample records over 350,000 clones, about 88% being singletons. Cohorts were determined from participant-reported clinical history. Recovery meant two consecutive negative NP/OP PCR tests, professional clearance, or resolved symptoms. V lost 4 bases and J lost 6; bases outside the gene matches: 0. This CDR3 is 13 amino acids long. CDR1 MNHEY and CDR2 SMNVEV come from the germline V gene (reference sequence).

Input material: PBMCs or T cells enriched from blood (not recorded which). This TCR came from a young woman who had recovered from COVID-19. The gene calls are TRBV27 and TRBJ1-6, with TRBD1 identical over 7 bases. The chain's CDR3 is CASSYRGNSPLHF. CDR3 in DNA: TGTGCCAGCAGTTACAGGGGTAATTCACCCCTCCACTTT.